A single sample is the source of the 14 T cell receptor beta chains below, sequenced in a study of CD8+ T cells in alopecia areata. RNA was isolated and reverse transcribed to cDNA, the sequencing template. The repertoire was sequenced with immunoSEQ multiplex PCR; TCRdb's copy has only in-frame clones and lacks some. Of roughly 250,000 clones listed, about three fifths are singletons. Treatment defined: oral pan-JAK inhibitor, 5-10 mg twice daily. The material sequenced was CD4+ T cells sorted from blood, taken around week 54, from a patient treated with tofacitinib. Every receptor here comes from a human donor with alopecia areata.

CDR3 region: CASSPQGLGANVLTF. In DNA form, the CDR3 reads TGCGCCAGCAGTCCACAGGGACTTGGGGCCAACGTCCTGACTTTC. V is TRBV4-1 and J is TRBJ2-6; the D gene could be TRBD1 or TRBD2 (6 bases each). Germline V gives CDR1 MGHRA, CDR2 YSYEKL. The germline V and J ends were trimmed by 6 bases and 3 bases, with 12 bases remaining between them. The CDR3 length is 15 residues.

V is TRBV29-1 and J is TRBJ1-2, with 11 nucleotides matching TRBD1. Germline CDR1 reads SQVTM; CDR2 reads ANQGSEA. Trimming took 7 bases from V and 6 from J; bases not matched to a gene: 4. CDR3 length equals 12 residues. Here the CDR3 DNA reads TGCAGCGCATGGGACAGGGGGGATGGCTACACCTTC. Encoded protein: CSAWDRGDGYTF.

V and J are TRBV27 and TRBJ2-7; D gene uncertain. Germline V CDR1 and CDR2: MNHEY, SMNVEV (reference sequence). The CDR3 runs to 15 residues. Between the trimmed V and J ends, which lost 6 bases and 7 bases, there was a span of 22 bases. CDR3 nucleotide sequence: TGTGCCAGCAGCCAAGGTATCGAGATTGGAAGGGAGCAGTACTTC. Residues: CASSQGIEIGREQYF.

The rearrangement links TRBV30 to TRBJ2-3, with D perhaps TRBD2 (5 bases). V was shortened by 1 base and J by 0 bases, with 14 bases between the two germline ends. The CDR3 consists of 16 residues. Germline values: CDR1 GTSNPN, CDR2 SVGIG (reference sequence). CDR3 residues: CAWSAPSSTSTDTQYF. CDR3 DNA: TGTGCCTGGAGTGCTCCTAGCAGCACTAGCACAGATACGCAGTATTTT.

This clone was found a few times. Other DNA sequences in the same sample also yield this CDR3. The V gene is TRBV18, the J gene TRBJ2-5; D is ambiguous. The CDR3 runs 11 residues. V lost 2 bases and J lost 5, with 3 bases in between. Germline V gene sequence: CDR1 KGHSH, CDR2 LQKENI. In DNA form, the CDR3 reads TGTGCCAGCTCACCAGGCGAGACCCAGTACTTC. Its protein product is CASSPGETQYF.

This chain connects TRBV15 to TRBJ2-1; weak D call: TRBD2 (6 bases). Germline CDR1 reads LNHNV; CDR2 reads YYDKDF (reference sequence). The CDR3 sequence is 16 residues long. Deletions cut 0 bases from V and 1 base from J, with 10 bases between. CDR3 coding DNA: TGTGCCACCAGCAGAGATTACCGGGGGTCCTACAATGAGCAGTTCTTC. This gives the protein CATSRDYRGSYNEQFF.

The J gene is TRBJ2-7, the V gene TRBV30, with D tentatively TRBD2 (5 bases). The CDR3 totals 12 residues. Trimming pared 3 bases from V and 6 bases from J, leaving 12 bases between. CDR1 GTSNPN and CDR2 SVGIG come from the germline V gene (reference sequence). In nucleotides, the CDR3 is TGTGCCTGGAGAAGGACGGACTCCGAGCAGTACTTC. This sequence encodes CAWRRTDSEQYF.

This clone has a handful of counts. The rearrangement uses TRBV29-1 and TRBJ1-5; D is undetermined. V dropped 4 bases and J dropped 2 bases, with 6 bases sitting between them. CDR3 length: 12 residues. Per germline, CDR1 SQVTM and CDR2 ANQGSEA. Here the CDR3 reads CSVGKGNQPQHF. CDR3 sequence (DNA): TGCAGCGTTGGCAAGGGCAATCAGCCCCAGCATTTT.

The rearrangement links TRBV7-3 to TRBJ2-1; D not resolved. The CDR3 sequence is 13 residues long. Germline CDR1 is SGHTA and CDR2 is FQGTGA. Deletions cut 3 bases from V and 3 bases from J, with 6 bases between. Here the CDR3 reads CASSFGGYNEQFF. The CDR3 DNA is TGTGCCAGCAGCTTTGGCGGCTACAATGAGCAGTTCTTC.

This clone has a handful of counts. The chain employs TRBV29-1 and TRBJ2-7; D might be TRBD2 (5 bases). Germline V lookup: CDR1 SQVTM, CDR2 ANQGSEA. The V end was cut by 7 bases, the J end by 0 bases, with 19 bases between. The CDR3 consists of 15 residues. In DNA, the CDR3 is TGCAGCGCCAAAGCGGTTAACACCCCCTCCTACGAGCAGTACTTC. Its translation is CSAKAVNTPSYEQYF.

The chain combines TRBV6-5 with TRBJ2-3; a weak D match, TRBD2 (5 bases). Germline-derived CDR1 and CDR2 are MNHEY and SVGAGI. The CDR3 covers 14 residues. V was shortened by 5 bases and J by 0 bases, with 9 bases between the two germline ends. CDR3 bases: TGTGCCAGCAGTCCACTAGTAAGCACAGATACGCAGTATTTT. This encodes CASSPLVSTDTQYF.

The chain uses TRBV23-1 and TRBJ1-2; the match to TRBD1 covers 7 bases. TRBV23-1 is noted as an ORF with a role that remains uncertain. V lost 2 bases to trimming and J lost 4 bases; unmatched junction nucleotides: 10. CDR3 length: 16 amino acids. CDR3 DNA sequence: TGCGCCAGCAGTCAAAGACGCCGGGACAGTCTCTATGGCTACACCTTC. Its protein product is CASSQRRRDSLYGYTF.

V gene TRBV30 combines with J gene TRBJ1-5, with D perhaps matching TRBD1 (5 bases). V lost 6 bases, J lost 7 bases, and 16 bases lay in between. The CDR3 is made up of 13 amino acids. Germline assignment: CDR1 GTSNPN and CDR2 SVGIG (reference sequence). As DNA, the CDR3 is TGTGCCTGTGCCGGGGGGGGTAGACAGCCCCAGCATTTT. Protein sequence: CACAGGGRQPQHF.

The chain has TRBV29-1 and TRBJ1-2; D might be TRBD1 (5 bases). The CDR3 spans 13 residues. The V gene's germline CDR1 is SQVTM and CDR2 ANQGSEA. The V gene lost 7 bases and the J gene lost 2 bases, with 14 bases spanning the gap. The CDR3 region has the DNA TGCAGCGATGGACACTTACCGAACTATGGCTACACCTTC. Its translation is CSDGHLPNYGYTF.